Listed here is a single T cell receptor beta chain. Its antigen is unknown. The PCR used 60 Vbeta and 13 Jbeta primers. Method: immunoSEQ multiplex PCR; TCRdb's copy keeps in-frame clones and lacks some. This sample has 200,000 to 250,000 clones, with 75% to 90% found just once. CDR3 length equals 17 residues. Germline loops: CDR1 KGHSH, CDR2 LQKENI. Unmatched junction bases numbered 10, after V lost 5 bases and J lost 1 base. These data originate in a study of cytomegalovirus exposure and HLA in healthy donors. Study outcomes and limitations: Association with HLA alleles at 0.05 false discovery rate was found for about 17,000 TCR beta sequences in a later analysis.

The donors comprised healthy bone marrow donors. The sequence came from a boy between 2 and 15 years old in good health and CMV-seronegative. The sequenced material came from PBMCs. The rearrangement uses TRBV18 and TRBJ1-4; 7 bases map to TRBD1. CDR3 sequence: CASSVRTTGETNEKLFF. CDR3 DNA: TGTGCCAGCTCAGTGCGAACCACAGGGGAAACTAATGAAAAACTGTTTTTT.